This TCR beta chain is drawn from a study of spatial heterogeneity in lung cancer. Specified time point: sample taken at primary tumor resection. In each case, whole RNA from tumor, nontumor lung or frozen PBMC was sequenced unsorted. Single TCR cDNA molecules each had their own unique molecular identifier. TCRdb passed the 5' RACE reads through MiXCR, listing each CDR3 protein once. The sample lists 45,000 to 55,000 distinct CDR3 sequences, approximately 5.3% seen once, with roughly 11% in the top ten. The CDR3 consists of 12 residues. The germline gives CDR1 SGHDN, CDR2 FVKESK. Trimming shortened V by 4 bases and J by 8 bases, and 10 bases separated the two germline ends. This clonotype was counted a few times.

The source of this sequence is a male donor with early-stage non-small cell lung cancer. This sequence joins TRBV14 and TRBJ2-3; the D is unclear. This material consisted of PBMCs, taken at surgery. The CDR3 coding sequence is TGTGCCAGCAGCCTCTCGGATACTACGCAGTATTTT. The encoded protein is CASSLSDTTQYF.